The source of this TCR beta chain is a study of neurological immune-mediated disorders. The CDR3 consists of 15 residues. Germline assignment: CDR1 SGHRS and CDR2 YFSETQ. Over 160 million TCR-beta sequences from 15-18 subjects were obtained in each sequencing run. TCRdb used MiXCR to reprocess the 5' RACE reads, holding one entry per CDR3 protein. The sample has 46,000 or so distinct CDR3 sequences, 9% to 12% seen once. The chain links TRBV5-1 to TRBJ1-2; perhaps TRBD1 as D (6 bases). The receptor comes from a woman aged 40-49 years with HTLV-1-associated myelopathy (HAM/TSP). Sequenced input: PBMCs. CDR3 DNA sequence: TGCGCAAGAAGCTTACGAGGGGGGCCTAACTATGGCTACACCTTC. Encoded protein: CARSLRGGPNYGYTF.